This TCR beta chain was found in a study of blood T cell repertoires in COVID-19. Study-level information: COVID-19 samples, acute and convalescent, were from the United States, Italy and Spain. PBMCs, B-cell-depleted T cells, or T cells provided the cDNA or gDNA that made up the material.

As originally analysed: Amplification from reference gene primers served as the basis for estimated nucleated cell counts. The method was immunoSEQ multiplex PCR; TCRdb's version includes in-frame clones alone and lacks a portion of them. V and J calls and clone size are copied from that table; D and trimming were computed from the DNA. The sample lists over 150,000 clones; nearly 80% were seen once. This clone was observed a single time. The V gene's germline CDR1 is SGHTA and CDR2 FQGNSA. Trimming took off 5 bases at V and 1 base at J, with 10 bases between the two ends. CDR3 length: 14 amino acids.

Sequencing was done on a sample of peripheral blood. The chain employs TRBV7-2 and TRBJ2-3; D is undetermined. The TCR sequence derives from an older man with acute or convalescent COVID-19. The CDR3, as DNA: TGTGCCAGCAGCCAGATGGGCCGCACAGATACGCAGTATTTT. It codes for CASSQMGRTDTQYF.